The clone carrying this TCR beta chain was seen a handful of times. V was cut by 1 base and J by 1 base, with 5 bases left in between. The V gene's germline CDR1 is SGHNT and CDR2 YYREEE (reference sequence). This CDR3 has 13 amino acids. The data were taken from a study of blood T cell repertoires in COVID-19. Study context: The samples span acute and convalescent COVID-19 from the United States, Italy and Spain. T cells, B-cell-depleted T cells, or PBMCs provided the cDNA or gDNA that served as material.

Original processing notes: Scientists estimated how many nucleated cells there were by amplifying reference gene primers. Data came from immunoSEQ multiplex PCR; TCRdb stores just in-frame clones and leaves some out. The DNA was the basis for D and trimming; V, J and clone size are from that table. The sample records roughly 97,000 clones, around nine tenths being singletons. The rearrangement joins TRBV5-4 to TRBJ1-1, with no clear D. Sequenced sample: peripheral blood. This sequence was found in a man aged 55-75 years with acute or convalescent COVID-19. CDR3 coding DNA: TGTGCCAGCAGCTTGCCGGGGAACACTGAAGCTTTCTTT. Translation gives CASSLPGNTEAFF.